This TCR beta chain was captured by sequencing in a study of T cell clones after liver transplantation. Study background: Pre-transplant mixed lymphocyte reactions yielded third-party-reactive TCRbeta sequences as comparators for graft-donor-reactive sequences. Tolerance: complete withdrawal held at least one year, liver enzymes staying within twice normal. Regarding the study as a whole: Migration into the graft, not deletion, may explain lost graft donor-reactive T cells.

Sequencing was performed with immunoSEQ multiplex PCR; in TCRdb, only in-frame clones are kept and a portion is missing. Found here are around 30,000 clones, around 94% of them singletons; the top ten hold around 26%. A remark on this clone: The antigen remains undetermined.

The source of this sequence is a human patient who received a liver transplant. Some T cells may arise from the graft donor. Here the sequenced sample was CD8+ T cells from blood, taken 12 months after liver transplant.

As DNA, the CDR3 is TGTGCCAGCAGCCTCGCACCGGGTTACGAGCAGTACTTC. This translates into CASSLAPGYEQYF. The chain carries TRBV4-2 and TRBJ2-7; D is undetermined. The CDR3 length is 13 residues. Trimming cost V 4 bases and J 4 bases, with 11 bases left between them. Germline V gives CDR1 LGHNA, CDR2 YNFKEQ.